This T cell receptor beta chain derives from a study of blood T cell repertoires in COVID-19 (TCRdb year 2020). Concerning the study at large: Collaborator samples came from the United States, Italy and Spain and covered acute and convalescent phases of COVID-19. The prospective study material was composed of cDNA or gDNA derived from T cells, B-cell-depleted T cells, or PBMCs. Where available, HLA class I and class II types were obtained from metadata supplied by the sample provider rather than from assay-based typing. A de-identified subject ID, COVID-19 status, age in years and sex were almost always included in the sample metadata. The repertoires were made available in a free public database intended to serve as a resource for research on the immune response to SARS-CoV-2. Samples were obtained from the ongoing ImmuneRACE study (first 160 participants) and from 1,254 subjects provided by 6 global collaborators. Subjects who had been exposed to COVID-19, were actively infected with it, or had recovered from it provided the deeply sampled blood TCRbeta repertoires that made up the dataset.

CDR1 and CDR2 are read off the germline V gene as SGHTA and FQGNSA. V sheds 3 bases and J sheds 2 bases, leaving 11 bases between their ends. Spanning cysteine to phenylalanine, the CDR3 consists of 15 amino acids. The kept DNA is CDR3 alone, 45 bases in frame from the first base. The immunoSEQ Assay, a bias-controlled multiplex PCR, was used to amplify TCRbeta CDR3 regions from genomic DNA. In the paper's pipeline: The number of nucleated cells in each sample was estimated from the amplification of reference gene primers within the assay. To quantify the absolute abundance of each unique TCRbeta CDR3 rearrangement, sequence reads were collapsed and filtered. Productive Simpson clonality was computed per sample as the square root of Simpson's diversity index over productive rearrangements. The clones in this table, taken by TCRdb from immuneACCESS, are in-frame only. Not every clone is retained; where verified, under half of the shortfall comes from an unresolved V gene, and the cause of the rest is unknown. For V, J and clone size, that table is used; D and trimming come from the DNA. Within this sample are 270,000 or so clones, with 65% to 85% of them counted one time only. The ten largest clones represent 3.4% of the sample.

In regard to this clone: Its specific antigen is unknown. There are no base qualities to consult, and no much larger clone falls within one base.

Participants in the prospective study were aged roughly 18 to 95 years, lived in some 24 United States geographic areas, and enrolled through a virtual design. To assign participants to cohorts, the prospective study relied on clinical history that participants themselves reported in a screening survey and a study questionnaire. Recovered participants in ImmuneRACE Cohort 3 were defined as having two consecutive negative NP/OP PCR tests, clearance from a healthcare professional, or resolution of symptoms. Each participant in the prospective study had whole blood, serum and a nasopharyngeal or oropharyngeal swab collected by mobile phlebotomists. Prospective study participants could optionally give additional blood draws and questionnaires over a roughly 2-month period. Before DNA extraction, prospective study blood samples were shipped either frozen or at room temperature. The investigation overall reported the following: Clinical and demographic metadata were provided uncurated, with the amount varying by source and participant.

What was sequenced was PBMCs or T cells enriched from blood (not recorded which). This sequence originates from a man aged 50-59 years who had recovered from COVID-19. This chain joins TRBV7-2 to TRBJ1-5, with the D gene call left open. The DNA is as follows: TGTGCCAGCAGCTTGGGAGGGTTCGGCAATCAGCCCCAGCATTTT. This yields the protein CASSLGGFGNQPQHF.